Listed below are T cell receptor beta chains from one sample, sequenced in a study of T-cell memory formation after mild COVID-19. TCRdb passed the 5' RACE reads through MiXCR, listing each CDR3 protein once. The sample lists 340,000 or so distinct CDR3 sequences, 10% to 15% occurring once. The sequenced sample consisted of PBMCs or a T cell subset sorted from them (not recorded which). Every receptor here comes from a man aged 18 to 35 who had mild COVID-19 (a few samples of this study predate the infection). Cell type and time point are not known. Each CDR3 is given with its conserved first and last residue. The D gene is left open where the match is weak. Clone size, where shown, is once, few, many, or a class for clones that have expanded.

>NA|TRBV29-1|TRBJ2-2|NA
CSVDEGNTGELFF
TGCAGCGTTGACGAGGGGAACACCGGGGAGCTGTTTTTT
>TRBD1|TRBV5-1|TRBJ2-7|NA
CATTSGQGNHEQYF
TGCGCCACCACCTCGGGACAGGGGAACCACGAGCAGTACTTC
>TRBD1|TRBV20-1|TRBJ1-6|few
CSGGQESNNSPLHF
TGCAGTGGCGGACAGGAGAGTAATAATTCACCCCTCCACTTT
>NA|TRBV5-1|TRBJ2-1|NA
CASSSTPGATEQFF
TGCGCCAGCAGCTCCACGCCGGGGGCTACTGAGCAGTTCTTC
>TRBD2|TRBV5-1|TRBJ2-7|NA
CASSSLAGGPHEQYF
TGCGCCAGCAGCTCATTAGCGGGGGGGCCGCACGAGCAGTACTTC
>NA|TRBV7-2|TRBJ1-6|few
CASSSWGASSPLHF
TGTGCCAGCAGCTCCTGGGGGGCGAGCTCACCCCTCCACTTT
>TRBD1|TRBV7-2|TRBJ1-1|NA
CASSFARGTGEAFF
TGTGCCAGCAGCTTTGCTCGGGGGACAGGTGAAGCTTTCTTT
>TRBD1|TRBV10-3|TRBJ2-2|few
CAIRSLGGLNTGELFF
TGTGCCATCAGATCGTTAGGGGGCCTGAACACCGGGGAGCTGTTTTTT
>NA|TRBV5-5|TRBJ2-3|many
CASSLGVTSTDTQYF
TGTGCCAGCAGCTTGGGGGTAACTAGCACAGATACGCAGTATTTT
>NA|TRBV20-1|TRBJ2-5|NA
CSARAGTPQETQYF
TGCAGTGCTAGGGCGGGGACCCCTCAAGAGACCCAGTACTTC
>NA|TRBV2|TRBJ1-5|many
CASSALTGHQPQHF
TGTGCCAGCAGTGCGTTAACAGGTCATCAGCCCCAGCATTTT
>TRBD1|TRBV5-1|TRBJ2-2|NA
CASSRDRVNTGELFF
TGCGCCAGCAGCCGGGACAGGGTGAACACCGGGGAGCTGTTTTTT
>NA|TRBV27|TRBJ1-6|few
CASSFMILNSPLHF
TGTGCCAGCAGTTTCATGATCTTAAATTCACCCCTCCACTTT
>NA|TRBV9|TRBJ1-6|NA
CASSEGGPLHF
TGTGCCAGCAGCGAGGGAGGACCCCTCCACTTT
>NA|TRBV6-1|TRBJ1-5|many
CASSEVRGDPQHF
TGTGCCAGCAGTGAAGTACGGGGAGATCCCCAGCATTTT
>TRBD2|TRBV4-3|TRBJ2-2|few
CASSPGAAGGNGELFF
TGCGCCAGCAGCCCGGGTGCGGCGGGGGGTAACGGGGAGCTGTTTTTT
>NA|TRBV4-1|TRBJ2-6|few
CASSQEEGTSGANVLTF
TGCGCCAGCAGCCAAGAAGAGGGGACCTCTGGGGCCAACGTCCTGACTTTC
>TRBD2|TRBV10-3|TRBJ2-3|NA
CAVQEPTSGGANTQYF
TGTGCCGTTCAGGAACCGACTAGCGGGGGGGCAAATACGCAGTATTTT
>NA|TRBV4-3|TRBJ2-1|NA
CASSSPWFAYNEQFF
TGCGCCAGCAGTTCCCCGTGGTTTGCCTACAATGAGCAGTTCTTC
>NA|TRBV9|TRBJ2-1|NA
CASSVDWGTGNEQFF
TGTGCCAGCAGCGTAGATTGGGGAACGGGCAATGAGCAGTTCTTC
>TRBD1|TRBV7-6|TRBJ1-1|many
CASSSTQGYTEAFF
TGTGCCAGCAGCTCAACACAGGGGTACACTGAAGCTTTCTTT
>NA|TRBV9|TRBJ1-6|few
CASSDPAGVLNSPLHF
TGTGCCAGCAGCGACCCCGCAGGGGTTTTGAATTCACCCCTCCACTTT
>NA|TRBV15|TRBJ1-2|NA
CATSRGLGRESNYGYTF
TGTGCCACCAGCAGAGGACTAGGGAGGGAATCTAACTATGGCTACACCTTC
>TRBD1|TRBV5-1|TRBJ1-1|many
CASSLDPGGNTEAFF
TGCGCCAGCAGCTTGGACCCAGGGGGGAACACTGAAGCTTTCTTT
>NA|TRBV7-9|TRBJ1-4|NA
CASSSRVGTNEKLFF
TGTGCCAGCAGCTCCAGGGTCGGAACTAATGAAAAACTGTTTTTT
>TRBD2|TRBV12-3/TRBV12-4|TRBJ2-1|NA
CASSVLAGGGEQFF
TGTGCCAGCAGTGTTCTAGCGGGGGGTGGTGAGCAGTTCTTC
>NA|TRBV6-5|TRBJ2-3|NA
CASIATGTDTQYF
TGTGCCAGCATTGCTACAGGCACAGATACGCAGTATTTT
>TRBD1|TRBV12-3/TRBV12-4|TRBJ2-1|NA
CASTRQGAGYNEQFF
TGTGCCAGCACTCGACAGGGGGCTGGGTACAATGAGCAGTTCTTC
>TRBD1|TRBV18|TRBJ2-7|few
CASSPPGTAAEQYF
TGTGCCAGCTCACCCCCGGGGACAGCCGCCGAGCAGTACTTC
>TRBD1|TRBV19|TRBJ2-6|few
CASSIWDRAPSGANVLTF
TGTGCCAGTAGTATCTGGGACAGGGCCCCCTCTGGGGCCAACGTCCTGACTTTC
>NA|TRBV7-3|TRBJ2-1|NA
CASSLTGGTHNEQFF
TGTGCCAGCAGCTTAACCGGCGGGACACACAATGAGCAGTTCTTC
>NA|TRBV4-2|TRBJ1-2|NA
CASSQDRNGVYGYTF
TGTGCCAGCAGCCAAGATAGGAACGGCGTCTATGGCTACACCTTC